The clone carrying this TCR beta chain was counted ten times or more. Its antigen remains unidentified. This sample is part of a study of blood T cells in healthy people across ages. In the study overall: When template switching was applied, about one barcoded beta molecule was captured per two T cells.

V was clipped by 3 bases and J by 0 bases, with 12 bases between them. The CDR3 consists of 16 residues. Study results and caveats: Researchers judged that diversity estimates from one million T cells fell short of true values. Compared with aged donors, long-lived donors showed fewer expanded clones, suggesting selection.

For the second PCR, which ran for roughly 7 to 11 cycles, a sample-barcoded 5' primer and a J-beta primer mix were used. Individual samples furnished no less than 2.5 million CDR3-containing paired-end reads apiece. TCRdb re-analysed the 5' RACE reads in MiXCR, keeping a single row per CDR3 protein. The top ten hold approximately 41% of the sample, which has hundreds of thousands of distinct CDR3 sequences, around half seen once. Source material: blood. The TCR sequence derives from a man older than 75 in good health. The chain employs TRBV12-3 or TRBV12-4 and TRBJ2-1, with D possibly matching TRBD2 (5 bases). The CDR3 DNA reads TGTGCCAGCAGTTTCGGGCGGAGGCTCTCCTACAATGAGCAGTTCTTC. Translation: CASSFGRRLSYNEQFF.